One and the same sample provided the 21 T cell receptor beta chains below, sequenced in a study of control samples from healthy donors and cancer patients. TCRdb's table, derived via immunoSEQ multiplex PCR, lists solely in-frame clones and lacks some. The data show 85,000 to 100,000 clones, with almost 85% seen just once and about 2% held by the top ten. The sequenced sample was blood. The receptors originated from a man in his 60s in good health.

V gene TRBV5-1 combines with J gene TRBJ1-1, with no clear D. V gave up 0 bases and J gave up 0 bases, with 12 bases separating them. From germline, CDR1 is SGHRS and CDR2 YFSETQ. The CDR3 loop spans 16 amino acids. CDR3 sequence: CASSLVIGGMNTEAFF. Written as DNA, the CDR3 is TGCGCCAGCAGCTTGGTAATCGGCGGGATGAACACTGAAGCTTTCTTT.

This clone was found a few times. The rearrangement uses TRBV6-5 and TRBJ2-7; tentative D call: TRBD2 (5 bases). In germline, CDR1 is MNHEY, CDR2 SVGAGI. Trimming took off 2 bases at V and 10 bases at J, with 9 bases between the two ends. This CDR3 has 11 amino acids. CDR3 nucleotide sequence: TGTGCCAGCAGTTACGAGGGAACCCAGTACTTC. Protein product: CASSYEGTQYF.

The table lists this clone with a few counts. This rearrangement joins TRBV2 to TRBJ1-6; D not certain. This CDR3 is 11 amino acids long. V lost 4 bases and J 11 bases, leaving 6 bases between the germline ends. CDR1 SNHLY and CDR2 FYNNEI come from the germline V gene. The CDR3 is CASSGDPPLHF. CDR3 nucleotide sequence: TGTGCCAGCAGTGGGGATCCACCCCTCCACTTT.

The chain couples TRBV19 to TRBJ1-2; D call uncertain. Trimming cost V 10 bases and J 2 bases, with 11 bases left between them. Germline CDR1 reads LNHDA; CDR2 reads SQIVND (reference sequence). The CDR3 loop spans 12 amino acids. The CDR3 DNA follows: TGTGCCAATAGCGCCCTAAACTATGGCTACACCTTC. It is translated as CANSALNYGYTF.

The chain employs TRBV4-2 and TRBJ1-2; D is possibly TRBD1 (6 bases). Germline CDR1 LGHNA, CDR2 YNFKEQ. The V gene lost 5 bases and the J gene lost 4 bases, with 20 bases spanning the gap. This CDR3 comprises 16 residues. DNA for the CDR3: TGTGCCAGCAGCGACGGGGGAGGGGGGGCTGGCTATGGCTACACCTTC. It specifies CASSDGGGGAGYGYTF.

This chain links TRBV6-5 with TRBJ2-1; 8 bases are a match to TRBD2. CDR1 and CDR2 (germline): MNHEY, SVGAGI. V was clipped by 7 bases and J by 12 bases; unmatched bases: 5. The length of the CDR3 is 11 residues. The CDR3 DNA is TGTGCCAGCAATAGCGGGGAAGTGCAGTTCTTC. This encodes CASNSGEVQFF.

The rearrangement links TRBV15 to TRBJ2-3; 14 bases map to TRBD2. The ends lost 3 bases at V and 0 bases at J; junction bases unmatched: 11. Germline loops: CDR1 LNHNV, CDR2 YYDKDF (reference sequence). The CDR3 length is 20 residues. As DNA, the CDR3 is TGTGCCACCAGCAGGTACGCCCCGGGACTAGCGGGAGCGAGCACAGATACGCAGTATTTT. Translated: CATSRYAPGLAGASTDTQYF. The whole variable domain, filled in from reference TRBV15 and TRBJ2-3, reads DAMVIQNPRYQVTQFGKPVTLSCSQTLNHNVMYWYQQKSSQAPKLLFHYYDKDFNNEADTPDNFQSRRPNTSFCFLDIRSPGLGDTAMYLCATSRYAPGLAGASTDTQYFGPGTRLTVL.

This clone was observed once. The V and J genes are TRBV30 and TRBJ2-7; D is perhaps TRBD1 (5 bases). Trimming pared 1 base from V and 4 bases from J, leaving 11 bases between. CDR3 length: 13 amino acids. From germline, CDR1 is GTSNPN and CDR2 SVGIG (reference sequence). The CDR3 loop is CAWSEGRAYEQYF. CDR3 nucleotide sequence: TGTGCCTGGAGTGAAGGCAGGGCTTACGAGCAGTACTTC.

This clone appeared a single time. This chain uses TRBV28 with TRBJ1-4, with a weak D call TRBD1 (6 bases). Germline V gene sequence: CDR1 MDHEN, CDR2 SYDVKM. This CDR3 spans 16 amino acids. Trimming took off 3 bases at V and 4 bases at J, with 15 bases between the two ends. CDR3 DNA: TGTGCCAGCAGTTTTGCTTTGGGACATAATAATGAAAAACTGTTTTTT. Protein: CASSFALGHNNEKLFF.

The chain combines TRBV5-5 with TRBJ2-7; the D is unclear. The CDR3 is made up of 12 amino acids. The V gene's germline CDR1 is SGHKS and CDR2 YYEKEE (reference sequence). V was trimmed by 2 bases and J by 3 bases, leaving 6 bases between them. The CDR3 loop reads CASSLDFYEQYF. DNA of the CDR3: TGTGCCAGCAGCTTAGACTTCTACGAGCAGTACTTC.

The chain combines TRBV9 with TRBJ1-1; D is perhaps TRBD1 (5 bases). The CDR3 totals 15 residues. V was shortened by 0 bases and J by 6 bases, with 15 bases between the two germline ends. Per the germline V gene, CDR1 is SGDLS and CDR2 is YYNGEE. The CDR3 reads CASSVGSGSGAEAFF. CDR3 in DNA: TGTGCCAGCAGCGTAGGATCAGGGAGTGGAGCTGAAGCTTTCTTT.

This chain connects TRBV30 to TRBJ1-4, with a possible D match to TRBD1 (5 bases). The CDR3 consists of 15 residues. Trimming cost V 0 bases and J 6 bases, with 14 bases left between them. Germline loops: CDR1 GTSNPN, CDR2 SVGIG (reference sequence). CDR3 in DNA: TGTGCCTGGAGTGTCCATAAGGGGAGGCATGAAAAACTGTTTTTT. Its translation is CAWSVHKGRHEKLFF. Variable domain in full (rest from reference TRBV30 and TRBJ1-4): SQTIHQWPATLVQPVGSPLSLECTVEGTSNPNLYWYRQAAGRGLQLLFYSVGIGQISSEVPQNLSASRPQDRQFILSSKKLLLSDSGFYLCAWSVHKGRHEKLFFGSGTQLSVL.

The gene calls are TRBV4-1 and TRBJ2-4; the D call may be TRBD1 or TRBD2 (7 bases each). Germline lookup yields CDR1 MGHRA and CDR2 YSYEKL. The CDR3 totals 17 residues. V was clipped by 4 bases and J by 6 bases, with 22 bases between them. The CDR3 region is CASSLLLHQGEGNIQYF. In DNA, the CDR3 is TGCGCCAGCAGCCTCCTCCTTCACCAGGGGGAGGGAAACATTCAGTACTTC.

The chain uses TRBV5-1 and TRBJ2-7; 11 bases map to TRBD1. CDR1 is SGHRS, CDR2 YFSETQ, per germline. CDR3 length equals 14 residues. V shed 3 bases and J 6 bases; nucleotides not matched to a gene: 5. CDR3 residues: CASSSPGTGGEQYF. CDR3 nucleotide sequence: TGCGCCAGCAGCTCCCCCGGGACAGGGGGCGAGCAGTACTTC.

Only one count was recorded for this clone. V and J are TRBV19 and TRBJ1-5, with a tentative D call TRBD1 (5 bases). V lost 3 bases and J 1 base, leaving 10 bases between the germline ends. In germline, CDR1 is LNHDA, CDR2 SQIVND (reference sequence). This CDR3 has 15 amino acids. CDR3 bases: TGTGCCAGTAGTATGGGGACCGCCAGCAATCAGCCCCAGCATTTT. Its translation: CASSMGTASNQPQHF.

This chain uses TRBV24-1 with TRBJ1-5; no firm D call. CDR1 KGHDR and CDR2 SFDVKD come from the germline V gene. CDR3 length: 14 amino acids. The V end lost 4 bases, the J end lost 0 bases, and 6 bases lay between the germline ends. The chain's CDR3 is CATSDPYSNQPQHF. In nucleotides, the CDR3 is TGTGCCACCAGTGACCCATATAGCAATCAGCCCCAGCATTTT.

The chain has TRBV5-1 and TRBJ2-3; 12 nucleotides match TRBD1. The V gene's germline CDR1 is SGHRS and CDR2 YFSETQ. V dropped 4 bases and J dropped 2; count of bases not matched to a gene: 14. The CDR3 is made up of 19 amino acids. The CDR3 loop reads CASSLFPGTGGAVTDTQYF. The DNA for the CDR3 is TGCGCCAGCAGCCTGTTCCCCGGGACAGGGGGCGCAGTCACAGATACGCAGTATTTT. Variable domain in full (rest from reference TRBV5-1 and TRBJ2-3): KAGVTQTPRYLIKTRGQQVTLSCSPISGHRSVSWYQQTPGQGLQFLFEYFSETQRNKGNFPGRFSGRQFSNSRSEMNVSTLELGDSALYLCASSLFPGTGGAVTDTQYFGPGTRLTVL.

A few counts support this clone. The V and J genes are TRBV5-1 and TRBJ2-1; 10 bases align to TRBD2. V lost 4 bases, J lost 5 bases, and 6 bases stayed unmatched. CDR1 is SGHRS, CDR2 YFSETQ, per germline. The CDR3 is 15 residues long. CDR3: CASSRAGGPNNEQFF. CDR3 nucleotides: TGCGCCAGCAGCAGAGCGGGAGGGCCGAACAATGAGCAGTTCTTC.

The chain is built from TRBV2 and TRBJ2-2; 11 positions agree with TRBD2. The V gene end was trimmed by 6 bases and the J gene end by 3 bases; junction bases not matched to a gene: 3. The CDR3 loop spans 15 amino acids. The germline V gene encodes CDR1 SNHLY and CDR2 FYNNEI. This CDR3 reads CASRLAGAYTGELFF. In DNA, the CDR3 is TGTGCCAGCAGACTAGCGGGGGCTTACACCGGGGAGCTGTTTTTT. Variable domain in full (rest from reference TRBV2 and TRBJ2-2): EPEVTQTPSHQVTQMGQEVILRCVPISNHLYFYWYRQILGQKVEFLVSFYNNEISEKSEIFDDQFSVERPDGSNFTLKIRSTKLEDSAMYFCASRLAGAYTGELFFGEGSRLTVL.

The V gene is TRBV6-2 or TRBV6-3, the J gene TRBJ2-6; D gene unclear. The CDR3 runs 14 residues. In germline, CDR1 is MNHEY, CDR2 SVGEGT. V lost 2 bases and J 0 bases, leaving 2 bases between the germline ends. The CDR3 region is CASSYDSGANVLTF. CDR3 sequence (DNA): TGTGCCAGCAGTTACGACTCTGGGGCCAACGTCCTGACTTTC.

The rearrangement joins TRBV30 to TRBJ2-7; 9 bases are a match to TRBD1. The germline V gene encodes CDR1 GTSNPN and CDR2 SVGIG (reference sequence). This CDR3 has 16 residues. V lost 1 base and J lost 5; bases outside the gene matches: 12. As DNA, the CDR3 is TGTGCCTGGAGTGAGTATTTAGGGACAGGGCGCCACGAGCAGTACTTC. Amino acid sequence: CAWSEYLGTGRHEQYF.